This TCR beta chain was recorded in a study of blood T cell repertoires in COVID-19 (TCRdb year 2020). Study-level background: Samples from collaborators originated in the United States, Italy and Spain and spanned both the acute and convalescent phases of COVID-19. Nearly every sample came with metadata listing a de-identified subject ID, COVID-19 status, age in years and sex. Samples came from the ongoing ImmuneRACE study (first 160 participants) plus 1,254 subjects from 6 global collaborators. Where HLA class I and class II types were available, the types were taken from metadata supplied by the sample provider, not from assay-based typing. The prospective study material was composed of cDNA or gDNA derived from T cells, B-cell-depleted T cells, or PBMCs. Subjects who had been exposed to COVID-19, were actively infected with it, or had recovered from it provided the deeply sampled blood TCRbeta repertoires that made up the dataset. The repertoires were made available in a free public database intended to serve as a resource for research on the immune response to SARS-CoV-2.

The cysteine opens and the phenylalanine closes a CDR3 of 16 amino acids. Of all the DNA, just the CDR3 is kept, 48 bases in frame from base 1. Sequences SGHNT (CDR1) and YYREEE (CDR2) are obtained from the germline V gene (reference sequence). V is cut by 1 base and J by 7 bases, and the space between the germline ends is 17 bases. Participants in the prospective study were enrolled through a virtual design, were aged roughly 18 to 100 years, and lived in some 24 United States geographic areas. Cohort assignment in the prospective study relied on participant-reported clinical history from a screening survey and a study questionnaire. Recovered participants in ImmuneRACE Cohort 3 were defined as having two consecutive negative NP/OP PCR tests, clearance from a healthcare professional, or resolution of symptoms. Each participant in the prospective study had whole blood, serum and a nasopharyngeal or oropharyngeal swab collected by mobile phlebotomists. Additional blood draws and questionnaires over an approximately two-month period could optionally be provided by prospective study participants. Before DNA extraction, blood samples from the prospective study were shipped at room temperature or frozen.

General findings and caveats noted by the study authors: The quantity of clinical and demographic metadata differed by source and by participant and was supplied without curation.

About this clone: The antigen it recognizes is unknown. Per-base qualities were not stored, and no clone one base away is much larger.

TCRbeta CDR3 regions were amplified from genomic DNA by means of the immunoSEQ Assay, a bias-controlled multiplex PCR. As for the authors' bioinformatics: The number of nucleated cells in each sample was estimated from the amplification of reference gene primers within the assay. Sequence reads were collapsed and filtered to measure the absolute abundance of every unique TCRbeta CDR3 rearrangement. For each sample, productive Simpson clonality was calculated by taking the square root of Simpson's diversity index across productive rearrangements. TCRdb's version of the immuneACCESS table is confined to in-frame rearrangements and falls short of the full clone set. An unresolved V gene accounts for under half of the shortfall where checked; the remainder is of unknown origin. V and J calls plus clone size are reproduced from that table; the DNA served to infer D and trimming. Present in this sample are hundreds of thousands of clones, around nine tenths of which were seen just once. The top ten hold around 7.9% of the sample.

Here the chain combines TRBV5-4 and TRBJ2-2; matching of 7 bases hints at TRBD2 as the D gene. The sequenced material came from PBMCs or T cells enriched from blood (not recorded which). This receptor was obtained from an older woman who had recovered from COVID-19. The CDR3 has the sequence CASSLKGGPLIGELFF. The nucleotide sequence reads as follows: TGTGCCAGCAGCTTGAAGGGGGGGCCGCTAATCGGGGAGCTGTTTTTT.